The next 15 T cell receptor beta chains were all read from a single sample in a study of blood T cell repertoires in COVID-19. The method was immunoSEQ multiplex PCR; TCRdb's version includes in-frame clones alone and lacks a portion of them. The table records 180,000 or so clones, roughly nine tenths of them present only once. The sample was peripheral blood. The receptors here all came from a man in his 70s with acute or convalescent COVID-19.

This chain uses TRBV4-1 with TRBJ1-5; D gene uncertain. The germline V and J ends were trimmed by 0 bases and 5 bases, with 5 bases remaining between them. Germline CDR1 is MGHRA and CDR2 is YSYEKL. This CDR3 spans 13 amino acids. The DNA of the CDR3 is TGCGCCAGCAGCCAAGATCGAGATCAGCCCCAGCATTTT. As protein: CASSQDRDQPQHF.

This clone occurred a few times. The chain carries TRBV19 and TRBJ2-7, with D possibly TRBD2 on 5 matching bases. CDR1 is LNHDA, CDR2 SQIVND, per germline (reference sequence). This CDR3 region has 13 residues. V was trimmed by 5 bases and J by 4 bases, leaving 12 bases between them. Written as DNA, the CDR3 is TGTGCCAGTAGTCAAGACTACGAATACGAGCAGTACTTC. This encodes CASSQDYEYEQYF.

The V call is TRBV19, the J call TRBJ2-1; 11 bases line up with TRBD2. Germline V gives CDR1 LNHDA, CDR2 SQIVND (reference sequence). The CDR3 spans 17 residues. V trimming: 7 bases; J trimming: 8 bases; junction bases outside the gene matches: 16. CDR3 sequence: CASTDRIAGGPRDEQFF. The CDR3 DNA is TGTGCCAGTACCGACCGAATAGCGGGAGGGCCTAGGGATGAGCAGTTCTTC. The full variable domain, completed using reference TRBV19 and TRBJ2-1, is DGGITQSPKYLFRKEGQNVTLSCEQNLNHDAMYWYRQDPGQGLRLIYYSQIVNDFQKGDIAEGYSVSREKKESFPLTVTSAQKNPTAFYLCASTDRIAGGPRDEQFFGPGTRLTVL.

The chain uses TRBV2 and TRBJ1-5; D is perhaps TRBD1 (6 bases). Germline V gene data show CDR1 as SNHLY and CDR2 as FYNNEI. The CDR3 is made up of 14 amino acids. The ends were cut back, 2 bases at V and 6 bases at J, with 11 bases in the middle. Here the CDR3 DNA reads TGTGCCAGCAGTGAACGGGGGGCGGGTCAGCCCCAGCATTTT. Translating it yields CASSERGAGQPQHF.

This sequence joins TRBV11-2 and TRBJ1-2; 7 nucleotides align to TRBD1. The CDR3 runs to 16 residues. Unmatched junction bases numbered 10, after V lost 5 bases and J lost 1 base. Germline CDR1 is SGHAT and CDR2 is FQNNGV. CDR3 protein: CASSAPGQEVNYGYTF. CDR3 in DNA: TGTGCCAGCAGCGCCCCAGGACAGGAGGTTAACTATGGCTACACCTTC.

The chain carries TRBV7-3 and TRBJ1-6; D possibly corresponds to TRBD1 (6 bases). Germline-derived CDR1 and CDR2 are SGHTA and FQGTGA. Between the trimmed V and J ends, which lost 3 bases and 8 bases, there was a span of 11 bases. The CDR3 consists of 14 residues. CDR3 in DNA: TGTGCCAGCAGCTTCACAGGGAGAGATTCACCCCTCCACTTT. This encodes CASSFTGRDSPLHF. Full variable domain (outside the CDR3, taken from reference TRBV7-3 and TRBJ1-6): GAGVSQTPSNKVTEKGKYVELRCDPISGHTALYWYRQSLGQGPEFLIYFQGTGAADDSGLPNDRFFAVRPEGSVSTLKIQRTERGDSAVYLCASSFTGRDSPLHFGNGTRLTVT.

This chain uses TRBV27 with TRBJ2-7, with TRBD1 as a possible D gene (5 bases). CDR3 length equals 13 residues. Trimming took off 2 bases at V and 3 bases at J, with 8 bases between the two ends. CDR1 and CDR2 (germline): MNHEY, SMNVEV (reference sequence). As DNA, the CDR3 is TGTGCCAGCAGTTTAAGGGGTAACTACGAGCAGTACTTC. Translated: CASSLRGNYEQYF.

The CDR3 spells CASSTSGGNEQFF. The CDR3 nucleotides are TGTGCCAGCAGCACAAGTGGGGGGAATGAGCAGTTCTTC. This chain connects TRBV7-3 to TRBJ2-1, with D tentatively TRBD2 (6 bases). CDR3 size: 13 residues. Germline V lookup: CDR1 SGHTA, CDR2 FQGTGA. V dropped 5 bases and J dropped 7 bases, with 12 bases sitting between them.

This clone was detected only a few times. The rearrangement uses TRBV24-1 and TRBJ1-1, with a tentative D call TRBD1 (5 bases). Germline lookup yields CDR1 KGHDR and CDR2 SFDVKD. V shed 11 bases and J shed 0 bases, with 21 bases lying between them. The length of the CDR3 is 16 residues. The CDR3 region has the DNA TGTGCCATCGATTCCCTGAGGACACCCATGAACACTGAAGCTTTCTTT. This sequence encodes CAIDSLRTPMNTEAFF.

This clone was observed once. The CDR3 region has the DNA TGTGCCAGCAGCGTAGGGAGGGATAACTATGGCTACACCTTC. This translates into CASSVGRDNYGYTF. The V call is TRBV9, the J call TRBJ1-2; D gene uncertain. CDR3 size: 14 residues. Looked up from germline, CDR1 is SGDLS and CDR2 is YYNGEE. V lost 0 bases and J 1 base, leaving 7 bases between the germline ends.

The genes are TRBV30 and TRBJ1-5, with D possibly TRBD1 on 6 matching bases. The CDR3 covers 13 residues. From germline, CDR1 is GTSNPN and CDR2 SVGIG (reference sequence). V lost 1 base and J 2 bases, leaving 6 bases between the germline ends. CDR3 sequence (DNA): TGTGCCTGGAGTGGGACAGGCAATCAGCCCCAGCATTTT. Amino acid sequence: CAWSGTGNQPQHF.

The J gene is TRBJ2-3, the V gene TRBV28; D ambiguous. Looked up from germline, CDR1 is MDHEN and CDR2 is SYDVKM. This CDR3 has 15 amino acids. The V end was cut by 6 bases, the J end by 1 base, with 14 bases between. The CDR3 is CASRTPQQGTDTQYF. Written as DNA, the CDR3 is TGTGCCAGCAGAACACCACAGCAGGGCACAGATACGCAGTATTTT.

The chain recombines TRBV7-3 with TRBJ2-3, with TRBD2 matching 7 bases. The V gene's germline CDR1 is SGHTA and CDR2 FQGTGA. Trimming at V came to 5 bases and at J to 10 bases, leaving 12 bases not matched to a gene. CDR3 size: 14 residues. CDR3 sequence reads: CASSPDWGGKAQYF. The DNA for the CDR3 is TGTGCCAGCAGCCCAGACTGGGGGGGGAAGGCGCAGTATTTT.

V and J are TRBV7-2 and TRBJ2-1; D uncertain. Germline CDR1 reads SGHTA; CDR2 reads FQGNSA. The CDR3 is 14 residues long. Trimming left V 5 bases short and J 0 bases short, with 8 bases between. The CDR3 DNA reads TGTGCCAGCAGCCCTACCGTCTCCTACAATGAGCAGTTCTTC. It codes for CASSPTVSYNEQFF.

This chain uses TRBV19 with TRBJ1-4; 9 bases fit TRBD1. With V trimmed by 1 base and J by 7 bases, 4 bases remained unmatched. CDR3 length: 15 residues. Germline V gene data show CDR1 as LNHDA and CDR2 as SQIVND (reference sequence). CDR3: CASSIVGQGSEKLFF. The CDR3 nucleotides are TGTGCCAGTAGTATAGTGGGACAGGGAAGTGAAAAACTGTTTTTT.